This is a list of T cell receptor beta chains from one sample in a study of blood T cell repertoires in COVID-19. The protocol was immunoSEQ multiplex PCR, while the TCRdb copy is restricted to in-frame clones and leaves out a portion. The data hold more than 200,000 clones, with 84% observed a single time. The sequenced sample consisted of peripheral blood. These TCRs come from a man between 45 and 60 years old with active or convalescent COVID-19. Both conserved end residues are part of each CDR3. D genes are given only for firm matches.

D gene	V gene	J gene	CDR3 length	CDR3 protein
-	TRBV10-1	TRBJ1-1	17	CASSTPTDFNMNTEAFF
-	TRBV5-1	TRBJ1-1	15	CASSPIRGRDTEAFF
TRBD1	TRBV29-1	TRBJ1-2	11	CSGRTGPGYTF
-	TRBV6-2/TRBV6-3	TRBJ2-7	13	CASSNSKTVEQYF
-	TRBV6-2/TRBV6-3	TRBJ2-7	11	CASSSAYEQYF
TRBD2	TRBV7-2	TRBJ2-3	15	CASSSGGLPTDTQYF
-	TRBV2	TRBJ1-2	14	CASRSGLVDYGYTF
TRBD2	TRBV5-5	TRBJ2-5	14	CASSAGGPMETQYF
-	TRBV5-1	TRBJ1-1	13	CASSGGANTEAFF
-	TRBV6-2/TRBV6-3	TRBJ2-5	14	CASSDGLLQETQYF
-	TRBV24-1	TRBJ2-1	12	CATSDPRGEQFF
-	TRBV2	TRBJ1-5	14	CASSGATSNQPQHF
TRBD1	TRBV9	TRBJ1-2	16	CASSGMIDRAYYGYTF
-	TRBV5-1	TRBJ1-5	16	CASSGRGTFSNQPQHF
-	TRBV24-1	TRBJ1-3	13	CATQGNSGNTIYF
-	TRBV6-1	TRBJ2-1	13	CASSEGRGNEQFF
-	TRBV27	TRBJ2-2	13	CASTWGGPGELFF
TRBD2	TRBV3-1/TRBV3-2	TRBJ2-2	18	CASSLQFTSGGYAGELFF
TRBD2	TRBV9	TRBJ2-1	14	CASSPGLAGIEQFF
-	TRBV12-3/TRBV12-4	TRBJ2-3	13	CASSFRQADTQYF
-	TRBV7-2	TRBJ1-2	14	CASSLASQGGGYTF
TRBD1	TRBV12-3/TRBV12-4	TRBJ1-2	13	CASSLQGAGGYTF
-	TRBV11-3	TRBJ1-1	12	CASSLVGGEAFF
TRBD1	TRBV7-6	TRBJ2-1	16	CASSFGTGGLYNEQFF
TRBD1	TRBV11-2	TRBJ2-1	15	CASSQGQAIYNEQFF
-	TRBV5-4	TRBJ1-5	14	CASSLAGFNQPQHF
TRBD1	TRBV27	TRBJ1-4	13	CATSDREGEKLFF
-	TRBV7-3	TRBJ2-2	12	CASSFGGGELFF
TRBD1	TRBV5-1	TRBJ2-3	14	CASSRDRASDTQYF
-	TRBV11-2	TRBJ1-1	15	CASSLDPRGNTEAFF